This T cell receptor beta chain was profiled in a study of T cell responses to AZD1222 COVID-19 vaccine. Study-wide results and caveats: With two AZD1222 doses given, Spike-specific TCR breadth and depth both rose. As reported, nearly half of all spike-specific TCRs target variant regions that are unmutated. Clonal diversity may have been underestimated, and the donors were mostly white British, with more females than males. Spike as a whole was targeted by vaccine-associated CD4 TCRs, dominant at 160-218 and 743-854.

Method: immunoSEQ multiplex PCR; TCRdb's copy keeps in-frame clones and lacks some. The profile shows roughly 120,000 clones, approximately 90% of them singletons. The V gene end was trimmed by 2 bases and the J gene end by 6 bases; junction bases not matched to a gene: 5. This CDR3 is 14 amino acids long. Looked up from germline, CDR1 is SGDLS and CDR2 is YYNGEE. This clone has only one observation. Its cognate antigen is unknown. The sample consisted of peripheral blood, taken 28 days after the second AZD1222 dose. The chain is built from TRBV9 and TRBJ2-1; 7 bases are a match to TRBD1. The TCR sequence derives from an adult who received the AZD1222 COVID-19 vaccine. CDR3 region: CASSVTRGFNEQFF. In DNA form, the CDR3 reads TGTGCCAGCAGCGTCACCAGGGGGTTCAATGAGCAGTTCTTC.